The 26 T cell receptor beta chains below all came from one sample that was sequenced in a study of T cells in Graves' hyperthyroidism and ophthalmopathy (dated by TCRdb to the late 2010s). Library preparation employed multiplex PCR. These reads were obtained on an Illumina HiSeq 2000. Amplification of TCR beta CDR3 regions was carried out from RNA transcripts. A first-round RT-PCR of the TCR CDR3 used the HTBI primer set with the Qiagen OneStep RT-PCR kit. TCRdb redid the processing of the public reads, applying fastp at Q25 and MiXCR, and retained in-frame beta chains. Each CDR3 protein gets just one entry, which takes the most common genes and DNA from the rows behind it. This sample gives approximately 690,000 distinct CDR3 sequences in total; roughly 15% of them show up just once. The ten largest clones capture 12% of the sample. The sequenced sample consisted of blood. The source is a woman in her forties or fifties with Graves' ophthalmopathy.

The V gene is TRBV4-3, the J gene TRBJ1-1; a weak D match, TRBD1 (5 bases). The V end was cut by 3 bases, the J end by 2 bases, with 19 bases between. Germline CDR1 and CDR2: LGHNA and YSLEER. The CDR3 has 17 residues. DNA of the CDR3: TGCGCCAGCAGCCAGATATTATTGACAGCCATAAACACTGAAGCTTTCTTT. Translated: CASSQILLTAINTEAFF.

This clonotype appeared many times. The rearrangement joins TRBV20-1 to TRBJ2-1; 11 bases are shared with TRBD2. The CDR3 runs 15 residues. The J segment lost 5 bases and the V segment lost 6 bases, leaving 9 bases of the junction unmatched. Germline CDR1 is DFQATT and CDR2 is SNEGSKA (reference sequence). As DNA, the CDR3 is TGCAGTGCCAGTCTATCTAGCGGGAGGAACAATGAGCAGTTCTTC. Amino acid sequence: CSASLSSGRNNEQFF.

This clonotype occurred many times. V is TRBV27 and J is TRBJ1-5; possible D gene TRBD1, 5 bases. V was pared by 6 bases and J by 0 bases, with 12 bases between. Germline loops: CDR1 MNHEY, CDR2 SMNVEV (reference sequence). This CDR3 is built from 15 residues. CDR3 bases: TGTGCCAGCAGCTTAACAGGATTTAGCAATCAGCCCCAGCATTTT. As protein: CASSLTGFSNQPQHF.

To note about this clonotype: This may be a read error: a much more frequent sequence differs by one nucleotide. The V call is TRBV7-8, the J call TRBJ1-5; D is unclear. The germline V gene encodes CDR1 SGHVS and CDR2 FQNEAQ. This CDR3 contains 17 residues. V gave up 5 bases and J gave up 1 base, with 18 bases separating them. CDR3 DNA sequence: TGTGCCAGCAGCCCTCCCCGACTACCGATAAGCAATCAGCCCCAGCATTTT. This translates into CASSPPRLPISNQPQHF. Supplemented by reference TRBV7-8 and TRBJ1-5, the full variable domain reads GAGVSQSPRYKVAKRGQDVALRCDPISGHVSLFWYQQALGQGPEFLTYFQNEAQLDKSGLPSDRFFAERPEGSVSTLKIQRTQQEDSAVYLCASSPPRLPISNQPQHFGDGTRLSIL.

This chain joins TRBV9 and TRBJ1-3; D remains ambiguous. V was trimmed by 2 bases and J by 0 bases, leaving 9 bases between them. The CDR3 runs to 15 residues. CDR1 and CDR2 (germline): SGDLS, YYNGEE. DNA for the CDR3: TGTGCCAGCAGCGTTGGTAGGAGCTCTGGAAACACCATATATTTT. Protein sequence: CASSVGRSSGNTIYF.

This chain connects TRBV18 to TRBJ1-4, with D uncertain. V lost 6 bases and J lost 5, with 19 bases in between. This CDR3 comprises 16 residues. Germline V gene data show CDR1 as KGHSH and CDR2 as LQKENI. This CDR3 is CASSTTGVNGNEKLFF. The CDR3 DNA is TGTGCCAGCTCTACCACCGGCGTTAATGGGAATGAAAAACTGTTTTTT.

For this clonotype: A read error may be the cause here, since a much bigger clone is one base away. Likely a read error: the CDR3 ends without its conserved phenylalanine or tryptophan. This chain joins TRBV27 and TRBJ1-6, with TRBD1 as a possible D gene (6 bases). Germline CDR1 reads MNHEY; CDR2 reads SMNVEV (reference sequence). Trimming left V 4 bases short and J 5 bases short, with 9 bases between. The CDR3 has 14 amino acids. CDR3 sequence: CASSSGGNNSPLHC. The CDR3 DNA sequence: TGTGCCAGCAGTTCCGGGGGCAATAATTCACCCCTCCACTGT.

This chain connects TRBV7-9 to TRBJ2-1, with TRBD2 identical over 12 bases. In germline, CDR1 is SEHNR, CDR2 FQNEAQ (reference sequence). Unmatched junction bases numbered 8, after V lost 6 bases and J lost 8 bases. The CDR3 extends over 15 amino acids. The CDR3 coding sequence is TGTGCCAGCAGTCGGACTAGCGGGACTCGCTATGAGCAGTTCTTC. It yields the protein CASSRTSGTRYEQFF.

This clonotype was detected many times. The V call is TRBV2, the J call TRBJ2-4; tentative D call: TRBD2 (6 bases). V was cut by 6 bases and J by 5 bases, with 14 bases left in between. The CDR3 extends over 14 amino acids. The germline gives CDR1 SNHLY, CDR2 FYNNEI. The CDR3 region has the DNA TGTGCCAGCAGCACCACTAGCTCCGAAAACATTCAGTACTTC. Translation gives CASSTTSSENIQYF.

V usage is TRBV4-3 and J usage is TRBJ1-1; tentative D call: TRBD1 (6 bases). The germline V gene has CDR1 LGHNA and CDR2 YSLEER. The CDR3 runs 15 residues. V gave up 2 bases and J gave up 5 bases, with 15 bases separating them. In nucleotides, the CDR3 is TGCGCCAGCAGCCAATGGCAGGGGTCGAGGACTGAAGCTTTCTTT. Its protein product is CASSQWQGSRTEAFF.

This clonotype was detected many times. This chain uses TRBV20-1 with TRBJ2-3; the D gene could be TRBD1 or TRBD2 (5 bases each). Trimming took 3 bases from V and 2 from J, leaving 12 bases between them. The CDR3 totals 14 residues. Germline CDR1 DFQATT, CDR2 SNEGSKA (reference sequence). As DNA, the CDR3 is TGCAGTGCTAGTACCCGGGGCTTCACAGATACGCAGTATTTT. Translated: CSASTRGFTDTQYF.

The V call is TRBV20-1, the J call TRBJ1-1; D perhaps matches TRBD1 (6 bases). CDR1 is DFQATT and CDR2 is SNEGSKA in the germline V gene (reference sequence). The ends were cut back, 0 bases at V and 1 base at J, with 6 bases in the middle. The CDR3 is 13 amino acids. In DNA, the CDR3 is TGCAGTGCTAGAGAACAGGGGAACACTGAAGCTTTCTTT. The encoded protein is CSAREQGNTEAFF.

This clonotype was counted many times. In DNA form, the CDR3 reads TGCAGTGCTAGAGATTCGCAGGGGCCAACTTCCTACAATGAGCAGTTCTTC. Translation gives CSARDSQGPTSYNEQFF. The chain links TRBV20-1 to TRBJ2-1, with a weak D call TRBD1 (6 bases). Between the trimmed V and J ends, which lost 0 bases and 1 base, there was a span of 16 bases. Germline V gene data show CDR1 as DFQATT and CDR2 as SNEGSKA (reference sequence). The CDR3 has 17 amino acids.

This clonotype has a handful of counts. CDR3 in amino acids: CASSYSIASGSPSPYNEQFF. The CDR3 nucleotides are TGTGCCAGCAGTTACTCGATTGCTAGCGGGAGCCCCAGCCCCTACAATGAGCAGTTCTTC. The chain employs TRBV6-2 or TRBV6-3 and TRBJ2-1, with 10 bases fitting TRBD2. The V gene end was trimmed by 0 bases and the J gene end by 2 bases; junction bases not matched to a gene: 13. Germline values: CDR1 MNHEY, CDR2 SVGEGT. This CDR3 is 20 amino acids long.

This clonotype showed up many times. This chain joins TRBV20-1 and TRBJ2-5; no definite D call. CDR1 and CDR2 from the germline V gene are DFQATT and SNEGSKA (reference sequence). The length of the CDR3 is 13 residues. V was clipped by 3 bases and J by 3 bases, with 11 bases between them. The CDR3 protein is CSASRPPKETQYF. DNA for the CDR3: TGCAGTGCTAGTCGACCCCCAAAAGAGACCCAGTACTTC.

This clonotype was observed a few times. J is TRBJ2-1 and V is TRBV27, with D possibly being TRBD1 (6 bases). The length of the CDR3 is 14 residues. Germline V gene data show CDR1 as MNHEY and CDR2 as SMNVEV (reference sequence). With 4 bases removed from V and 4 bases from J, the gap between germline ends came to 11 bases. The CDR3 nucleotides read TGTGCCAGCAGTTCAGGGACACCGTACAATGAGCAGTTCTTC. It translates to CASSSGTPYNEQFF.

This clonotype was detected a few times. The chain couples TRBV5-6 to TRBJ2-5, with D hard to call. The CDR3 is made up of 14 amino acids. Germline V gives CDR1 SGHDT, CDR2 YYEEEE. The V gene lost 2 bases and the J gene lost 3 bases, with 11 bases spanning the gap. The CDR3 DNA follows: TGTGCCAGCAGCTTATCGAGGTCCGAAGAGACCCAGTACTTC. Translating gives CASSLSRSEETQYF.

This clonotype has ten or more counts. The chain couples TRBV7-2 to TRBJ2-1; D not certain. This CDR3 contains 17 residues. The V end was cut by 3 bases, the J end by 7 bases, with 22 bases between. Germline CDR1 reads SGHTA; CDR2 reads FQGNSA. The DNA of the CDR3 is TGTGCCAGCAGCTTTATGGTTGCCGACACGGAAACTAATGAGCAGTTCTTC. Translated, it gives CASSFMVADTETNEQFF. The whole variable domain, filled in from reference TRBV7-2 and TRBJ2-1, reads GAGVSQSPSNKVTEKGKDVELRCDPISGHTALYWYRQSLGQGLEFLIYFQGNSAPDKSGLPSDRFSAERTGGSVSTLTIQRTQQEDSAVYLCASSFMVADTETNEQFFGPGTRLTVL.

This clonotype was seen many times. One end of the junction fails to match germline, which may point to a read error. The chain joins TRBV7-8 to TRBJ1-2; possible D gene TRBD1, 5 bases. The germline gives CDR1 SGHVS, CDR2 FQNEAQ. The length of the CDR3 is 16 residues. The CDR3 bases are TGTGCCAACAGCCCACCGAGCAGGGCTTCTAACTATGGCTACACCTTC. It specifies CANSPPSRASNYGYTF.

This chain connects TRBV20-1 to TRBJ2-3, with 15 bases fitting TRBD2. Germline trimming cut 3 bases from V and 5 bases from J; bases unmatched to any gene: 6. CDR3 length equals 16 residues. The V gene's germline CDR1 is DFQATT and CDR2 SNEGSKA (reference sequence). CDR3 sequence (DNA): TGCAGTGCTAGTCGGGGACTAGCGGGAGGATTAGATACGCAGTATTTT. Its protein is CSASRGLAGGLDTQYF.

In regard to this clonotype: A read error may produce the germline difference seen at one junction end. This chain connects TRBV24-1 to TRBJ1-1; the D is unclear. The germline CDR1 and CDR2 sequences are KGHDR and SFDVKD. The CDR3 contains 13 residues. In DNA form, the CDR3 reads TGTGCCACCAGTAGTCAGATGAACACTGAATCTTTCTTT. Translated, it gives CATSSQMNTESFF.

Many counts were recorded for this clonotype. The rearrangement uses TRBV27 and TRBJ2-7, with D unclear. Trimming removed 6 bases at V and 3 bases at J, with 12 bases between. The V gene's germline CDR1 is MNHEY and CDR2 SMNVEV (reference sequence). This CDR3 contains 13 residues. The CDR3 nucleotides read TGTGCCAGCAGACCCCGTTTTGTCTACGAGCAGTACTTC. Residues: CASRPRFVYEQYF.

The V gene is TRBV20-1, the J gene TRBJ2-3; D uncertain. V lost 0 bases to trimming and J lost 3 bases, with 4 bases between them. The CDR3 sequence is 12 residues long. Germline V gives CDR1 DFQATT, CDR2 SNEGSKA (reference sequence). Here the CDR3 DNA reads TGCAGTGCTAGAGAGCGAACAGATACGCAGTATTTT. It codes for CSARERTDTQYF.

V is TRBV7-2 and J is TRBJ2-7; 7 nucleotides align to TRBD2. This CDR3 contains 16 residues. CDR1 is SGHTA, CDR2 FQGNSA, per germline. V was pared by 1 base and J by 0 bases, with 6 bases of the junction left unmatched. For the CDR3, the DNA is TGTGCCAGCAGCTTAGATTTTGGCGGGAGCTCCTACGAGCAGTACTTC. This encodes CASSLDFGGSSYEQYF.

This clonotype has at least ten counts. The CDR3 DNA sequence: TGTGCCAGCAGTATCCGGACAGGGGATTACAATGAGCAGTTCTTC. This codes for CASSIRTGDYNEQFF. This chain uses TRBV27 with TRBJ2-1, with TRBD1 matching 9 bases. CDR3 length: 15 residues. V lost 5 bases and J lost 4; bases outside the gene matches: 6. Germline CDR1 reads MNHEY; CDR2 reads SMNVEV (reference sequence).

This clonotype occurred a few times. The chain links TRBV20-1 to TRBJ2-2; 10 bases align to TRBD2. This CDR3 has 15 amino acids. V shed 0 bases and J 7 bases; nucleotides not matched to a gene: 5. Germline CDR1 and CDR2: DFQATT and SNEGSKA (reference sequence). The CDR3 region has the DNA TGCAGTGCTAGAGAAGGTAGCGGGAGGCTCGGGGAGCTGTTTTTT. Translating it yields CSAREGSGRLGELFF.